Each of the 28 T cell receptor beta chains below was sequenced from the same sample in a study of blood T cell repertoires in COVID-19. Here immunoSEQ multiplex PCR was the method, and the copy in TCRdb shows in-frame clones only, minus some. The data hold about 130,000 clones, with around 88% observed a single time. Sequencing was carried out using peripheral blood. The source is a human donor in a cohort sampled during active COVID-19.

This clone was seen a few times. In nucleotides, the CDR3 is TGCGCCAGCAGTTATGCTGGGCGAATTTACGAGCAGTACTTC. As protein: CASSYAGRIYEQYF. This chain joins TRBV5-1 and TRBJ2-7; D gene unclear. Looked up from germline, CDR1 is SGHRS and CDR2 is YFSETQ. This CDR3 has 14 residues. Trimming took off 5 bases at V and 4 bases at J, with 16 bases between the two ends.

The chain carries TRBV5-1 and TRBJ2-3; 7 bases align to TRBD2. CDR3 size: 13 residues. The ends lost 4 bases at V and 4 bases at J; junction bases unmatched: 3. Germline loops: CDR1 SGHRS, CDR2 YFSETQ. The CDR3 is CASSLGRPDTQYF. DNA for the CDR3: TGCGCCAGCAGCCTCGGGAGGCCAGATACGCAGTATTTT.

CDR3 nucleotides: TGTGTCTTACCACCCCGGGGGGAGTTGACAGATACGCAGTATTTT. Encoded protein: CVLPPRGELTDTQYF. The genes are TRBV2 and TRBJ2-3; 7 nucleotides line up with TRBD2. The CDR3 consists of 15 residues. Germline CDR1 SNHLY, CDR2 FYNNEI.

This sequence joins TRBV9 and TRBJ2-5; a possible D gene is TRBD2 (5 bases). This CDR3 contains 14 residues. CDR1 is SGDLS, CDR2 YYNGEE, per germline. The V and J ends lost 0 bases and 5 bases respectively, with 11 bases between them. CDR3 protein: CASSVATGGETQYF. CDR3 DNA sequence: TGTGCCAGCAGCGTAGCTACTGGCGGGGAGACCCAGTACTTC.

The rearrangement links TRBV3-1 (or the pseudogene TRBV3-2) to TRBJ1-3; D might be TRBD1 (5 bases). Germline lookup yields CDR1 LGHDT and CDR2 YNNKEL (reference sequence). The CDR3 runs 15 residues. Trimming pared 4 bases from V and 2 bases from J, leaving 12 bases between. CDR3 sequence (DNA): TGTGCCAGCAGCCCCCTACGGGGGACTGGAAACACCATATATTTT. It yields the protein CASSPLRGTGNTIYF.

J is TRBJ1-5 and V is TRBV25-1; D gene ambiguous. V dropped 6 bases and J dropped 4 bases, with 7 bases sitting between them. The CDR3 loop spans 12 amino acids. Germline V lookup: CDR1 MGHDK, CDR2 SYGVNS. Here the CDR3 reads CASRRENQPQHF. In DNA form, the CDR3 reads TGTGCCAGCAGGAGGGAAAATCAGCCCCAGCATTTT.

This rearrangement joins TRBV27 to TRBJ2-5; TRBD1 is a possible D gene (6 bases). The CDR3 spans 17 residues. Trimming shortened V by 5 bases and J by 0 bases, and 19 bases separated the two germline ends. Germline V gene data show CDR1 as MNHEY and CDR2 as SMNVEV (reference sequence). As DNA, the CDR3 is TGTGCCAGCAGTCCGGACAGTAACCCTAAGTACCAAGAGACCCAGTACTTC. Translated: CASSPDSNPKYQETQYF.

This clone was seen many times. J is TRBJ2-7 and V is TRBV6-5, with D perhaps matching TRBD1 (5 bases). The V gene lost 2 bases and the J gene lost 6 bases, with 20 bases spanning the gap. The CDR3 sequence is 16 residues long. CDR1 and CDR2 from the germline V gene are MNHEY and SVGAGI. The CDR3 spells CASSYVQGVSSLEQYF. CDR3 nucleotide sequence: TGTGCCAGCAGTTACGTTCAGGGCGTCTCCTCTCTCGAGCAGTACTTC.

This rearrangement joins TRBV28 to TRBJ2-7, with 7 positions matching TRBD1. CDR3 length: 15 amino acids. J was trimmed by 1 base and V by 3 bases; bases with no gene match: 6. CDR1 and CDR2 from the germline V gene are MDHEN and SYDVKM. DNA of the CDR3: TGTGCCAGCAGTTTTGAGACAGGGAGTTCCTACGAGCAGTACTTC. This gives the protein CASSFETGSSYEQYF.

The chain joins TRBV5-8 to TRBJ1-5, with TRBD1 identical over 9 bases. This CDR3 comprises 15 residues. CDR1 and CDR2 (germline): SGHTS, YDEGEE. V shed 5 bases, J shed 2 bases, and the junction held 5 bases outside the gene matches. The CDR3 loop reads CASSSTGGRNQPQHF. CDR3 DNA: TGTGCCAGCAGTTCCACAGGGGGCCGCAATCAGCCCCAGCATTTT.

The genes are TRBV20-1 and TRBJ2-7; perhaps TRBD1 as D (5 bases). Trimming pared 3 bases from V and 2 bases from J, leaving 11 bases between. This CDR3 spans 13 amino acids. Germline V gene lookup returns CDR1 DFQATT and CDR2 SNEGSKA (reference sequence). In DNA form, the CDR3 reads TGCAGTGCTAGTAACAGGAACGCCTACGAGCAGTACTTC. Residues: CSASNRNAYEQYF.

CDR3 bases: TGTGCCAGCAGCCATGCCGGGACAGGGAGGGCCGGGGAGCTGTTTTTT. Its translation: CASSHAGTGRAGELFF. This rearrangement joins TRBV3-1 (or the pseudogene TRBV3-2) to TRBJ2-2; 9 positions agree with TRBD1. In germline, CDR1 is LGHDT, CDR2 YNNKEL (reference sequence). The CDR3 totals 16 residues. Unmatched junction bases numbered 8, after V lost 3 bases and J lost 6 bases.

V usage is TRBV27 and J usage is TRBJ2-1, with D possibly being TRBD2 (6 bases). CDR3 length: 19 residues. Germline assignment: CDR1 MNHEY and CDR2 SMNVEV (reference sequence). V was shortened by 7 bases and J by 6 bases, with 31 bases between the two germline ends. CDR3 protein: CASTPLPVRATGAGNEQFF. The CDR3 DNA is TGTGCCAGCACTCCCCTCCCCGTCCGGGCCACGGGAGCGGGCAATGAGCAGTTCTTC.

The V call is TRBV2, the J call TRBJ1-1; 7 nucleotides align to TRBD1. V shed 6 bases and J 1 base; nucleotides not matched to a gene: 8. There are 15 residues in the CDR3. In germline, CDR1 is SNHLY, CDR2 FYNNEI. The CDR3 region has the DNA TGTGCCAGCAGCAGTTACGGGACAGAGAACACTGAAGCTTTCTTT. As protein: CASSSYGTENTEAFF.

The gene calls are TRBV28 and TRBJ2-1; possible D gene TRBD2, 5 bases. CDR1 is MDHEN, CDR2 SYDVKM, per germline. This CDR3 is built from 15 residues. V gave up 2 bases and J gave up 0 bases, with 8 bases separating them. DNA of the CDR3: TGTGCCAGCAGTTTACCGGGGAGCTCCTACAATGAGCAGTTCTTC. Translation gives CASSLPGSSYNEQFF.

The CDR3: CASSFSLAGRSGELFF. The CDR3 DNA is TGTGCCAGCAGTTTTTCGCTAGCGGGAAGGTCCGGGGAGCTGTTTTTT. The chain recombines TRBV27 with TRBJ2-2; 9 bases match TRBD2. Trimming took 3 bases from V and 6 from J; bases not matched to a gene: 8. CDR3 length equals 16 residues. Germline V CDR1 and CDR2: MNHEY, SMNVEV (reference sequence).

The chain recombines TRBV7-9 with TRBJ2-1, with unresolved D. The length of the CDR3 is 15 residues. CDR1 and CDR2 (germline): SEHNR, FQNEAQ (reference sequence). V gave up 4 bases and J gave up 0 bases, with 10 bases separating them. CDR3 in DNA: TGTGCCAGCAGCTCCAGCCGGAGCTCCTACAATGAGCAGTTCTTC. Translating gives CASSSSRSSYNEQFF.

The count of this clone is one. This chain connects TRBV7-2 to TRBJ2-3, with D hard to call. The CDR3 is made up of 15 amino acids. Germline values: CDR1 SGHTA, CDR2 FQGNSA. Trimming removed 2 bases from V and 3 bases from J, with 12 bases in between. The CDR3 region has the DNA TGTGCCAGCAGCTTATACGCCCAGAGGACAGATACGCAGTATTTT. This codes for CASSLYAQRTDTQYF.

The V and J genes are TRBV7-8 and TRBJ2-7; D gene uncertain. Trimming took off 5 bases at V and 3 bases at J, with 14 bases between the two ends. From germline, CDR1 is SGHVS and CDR2 FQNEAQ. CDR3 size: 14 residues. The CDR3 region is CASSPGSRYYEQYF. CDR3 DNA sequence: TGTGCCAGCAGCCCCGGCAGCAGGTACTACGAGCAGTACTTC. The full variable domain, in which reference TRBV7-8 and TRBJ2-7 provide the parts outside the CDR3, is GAGVSQSPRYKVAKRGQDVALRCDPISGHVSLFWYQQALGQGPEFLTYFQNEAQLDKSGLPSDRFFAERPEGSVSTLKIQRTQQEDSAVYLCASSPGSRYYEQYFGPGTRLTVT.

This chain joins TRBV9 and TRBJ2-6; D is unresolved. Looked up from germline, CDR1 is SGDLS and CDR2 is YYNGEE. The V end was cut by 1 base, the J end by 2 bases, with 7 bases between. This CDR3 has 15 amino acids. CDR3 region: CASSVTLTGANVLTF. The CDR3, as DNA: TGTGCCAGCAGCGTAACTCTTACTGGGGCCAACGTCCTGACTTTC.

The table lists this clone with a count of one. The V and J genes are TRBV12-5 and TRBJ2-2; D gene ambiguous. The CDR3 contains 13 residues. CDR1 LGHNT and CDR2 FRNRAP come from the germline V gene. V dropped 7 bases and J dropped 4 bases, with 10 bases sitting between them. Here the CDR3 reads CASALYVTGELFF. The CDR3, as DNA: TGTGCTAGTGCCCTATACGTCACCGGGGAGCTGTTTTTT.

The chain combines TRBV11-3 with TRBJ2-1, with 7 positions matching TRBD2. This CDR3 comprises 17 residues. Germline CDR1 is SGHNT and CDR2 is YENEEA. J gave up 8 bases and V 5 bases, and 18 bases lay outside the gene matches. The CDR3 is CASSEEGRASGSYEQFF. The CDR3, as DNA: TGTGCCAGCAGCGAGGAAGGAAGGGCTAGCGGCAGCTATGAGCAGTTCTTC.

In this sample, this clone turned up a few times. The chain carries TRBV4-1 and TRBJ2-2; a weak D match, TRBD2 (6 bases). Germline CDR1 is MGHRA and CDR2 is YSYEKL. V was trimmed by 1 base and J by 2 bases, leaving 11 bases between them. This CDR3 spans 16 amino acids. CDR3 in DNA: TGCGCCAGCAGCCAAGGGTCTAGCGCTAACACCGGGGAGCTGTTTTTT. Protein: CASSQGSSANTGELFF.

The rearrangement links TRBV7-2 to TRBJ2-7; D is perhaps TRBD1 (5 bases). Trimming took off 3 bases at V and 0 bases at J, with 15 bases between the two ends. The CDR3 spans 16 residues. Germline assignment: CDR1 SGHTA and CDR2 FQGNSA. CDR3 bases: TGTGCCAGCAGCTTGCAGGGTTCCGTCGCCTCCTACGAGCAGTACTTC. Translating it yields CASSLQGSVASYEQYF.

The genes are TRBV6-5 and TRBJ1-6; D possibly corresponds to TRBD1 (6 bases). CDR3 length equals 15 residues. The ends were cut back, 0 bases at V and 7 bases at J, with 10 bases in the middle. Germline values: CDR1 MNHEY, CDR2 SVGAGI. The CDR3 DNA reads as TGTGCCAGCAGTTACTCGCTCACAGGGAATTCACCCCTCCACTTT. Amino acid sequence: CASSYSLTGNSPLHF.

The chain couples TRBV4-1 to TRBJ2-5; D is ambiguous. V lost 1 base and J 5 bases, leaving 5 bases between the germline ends. Germline V lookup: CDR1 MGHRA, CDR2 YSYEKL. This CDR3 region has 12 residues. This chain's CDR3 is CASSQVRETQYF. CDR3 nucleotides: TGCGCCAGCAGCCAAGTCAGGGAGACCCAGTACTTC.

This clone was observed a handful of times. The V gene is TRBV5-1, the J gene TRBJ2-5, with 14 nucleotides matching TRBD2. Germline V gives CDR1 SGHRS, CDR2 YFSETQ. V trimming: 4 bases; J trimming: 4 bases; junction bases outside the gene matches: 3. The CDR3 covers 15 residues. The CDR3 region is CASSPGLAGVETQYF. CDR3 nucleotide sequence: TGCGCCAGCAGCCCGGGACTAGCGGGAGTAGAGACCCAGTACTTC. The full variable domain, with the rest looked up from reference TRBV5-1 and TRBJ2-5, is KAGVTQTPRYLIKTRGQQVTLSCSPISGHRSVSWYQQTPGQGLQFLFEYFSETQRNKGNFPGRFSGRQFSNSRSEMNVSTLELGDSALYLCASSPGLAGVETQYFGPGTRLLVL.

The rearrangement uses TRBV20-1 and TRBJ2-7; possible D gene TRBD2, 6 bases. The CDR3 runs to 11 residues. V lost 3 bases and J lost 6, with 9 bases in between. Germline lookup yields CDR1 DFQATT and CDR2 SNEGSKA (reference sequence). The chain's CDR3 is CSASRGIEQYF. For the CDR3, the DNA is TGCAGTGCTAGTCGCGGGATCGAGCAGTACTTC.